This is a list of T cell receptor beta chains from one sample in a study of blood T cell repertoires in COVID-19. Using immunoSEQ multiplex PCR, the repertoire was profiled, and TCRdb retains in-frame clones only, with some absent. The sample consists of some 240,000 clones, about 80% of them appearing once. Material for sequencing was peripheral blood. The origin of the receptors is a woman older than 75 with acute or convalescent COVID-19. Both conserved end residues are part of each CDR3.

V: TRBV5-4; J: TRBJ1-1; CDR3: CASSLSPTGMGEAFF
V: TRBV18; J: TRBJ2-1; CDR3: CASSPISSGNSYNEQFF
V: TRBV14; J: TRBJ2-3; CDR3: CASSQDKGVENTDTQYF
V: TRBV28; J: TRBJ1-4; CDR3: CASSFTTRGATNEKLFF
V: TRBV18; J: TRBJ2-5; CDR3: CASEGQAEWETQYF
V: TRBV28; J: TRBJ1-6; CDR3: CASSFPTGARDSPLHF
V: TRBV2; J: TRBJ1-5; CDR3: CASSPTGAGNNQPQHF
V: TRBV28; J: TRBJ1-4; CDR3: CASSLTGRREKLFF
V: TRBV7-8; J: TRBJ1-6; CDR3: CASSLALGAASPLHF
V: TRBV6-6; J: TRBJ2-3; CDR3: CASSPWRGTDTQYF
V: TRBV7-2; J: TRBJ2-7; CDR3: CASGTGQGRYEQYF
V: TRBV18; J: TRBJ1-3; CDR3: CASSPISDLSGNTIYF
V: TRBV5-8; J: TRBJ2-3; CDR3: CASSPSVGAWGTDTQYF
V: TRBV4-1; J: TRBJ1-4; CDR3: CASSQVHRQLEKLFF
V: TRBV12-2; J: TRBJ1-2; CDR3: CASRLVVLQPGQGEIYGYTF
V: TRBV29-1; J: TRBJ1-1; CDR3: CSVGQGRRETEAFF
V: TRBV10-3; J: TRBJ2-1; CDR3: CAISPGLAGGTYNEQFF
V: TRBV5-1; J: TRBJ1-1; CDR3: CASSLIGDSYGTEAFF
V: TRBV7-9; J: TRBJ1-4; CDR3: CASSRREGIIEKLFF
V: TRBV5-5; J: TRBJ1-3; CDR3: CASSLRAEQASGNTIYF
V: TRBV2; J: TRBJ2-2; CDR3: CASRDRLYTGELFF
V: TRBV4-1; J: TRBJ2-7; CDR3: CASTLDRGAYEQYF
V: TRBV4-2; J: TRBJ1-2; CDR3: CASSQEIGLTTNYGYTF
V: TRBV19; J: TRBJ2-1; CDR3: CASSSPGTGIHEQFF
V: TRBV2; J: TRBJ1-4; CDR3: CASSETGPNEKLFF
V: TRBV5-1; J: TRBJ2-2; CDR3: CASSRNGQGSVTGELFF
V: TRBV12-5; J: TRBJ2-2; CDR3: CASGLARGGSSTGELFF
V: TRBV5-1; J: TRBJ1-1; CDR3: CASSPGQPNTEAFF
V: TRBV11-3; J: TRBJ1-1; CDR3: CASSLGQGLMNTEAFF
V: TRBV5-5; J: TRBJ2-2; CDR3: CASSFDGGTGELFF
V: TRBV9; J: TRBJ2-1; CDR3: CASSLAGDFYNEQFF
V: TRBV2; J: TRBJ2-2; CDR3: CASRSNTGELFF
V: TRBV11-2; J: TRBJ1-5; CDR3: CASSQTANQPQHF
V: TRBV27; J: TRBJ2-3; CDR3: CASGDRGTGLDTQYF
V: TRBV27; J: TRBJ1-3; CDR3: CASSLPPTPASSGNTIYF
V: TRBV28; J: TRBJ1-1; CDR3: CASSSQGLNTEAFF
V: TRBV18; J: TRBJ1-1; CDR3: CASSQGQTNTEAFF
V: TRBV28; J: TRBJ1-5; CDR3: CASSRDTGRLVNQPQHF
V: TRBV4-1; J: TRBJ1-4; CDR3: CASSQYAGTDNEKLFF
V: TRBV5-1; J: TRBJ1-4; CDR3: CASSSTSQGAGEKLFF
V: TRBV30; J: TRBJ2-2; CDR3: CAWSVKTAGTGELFF
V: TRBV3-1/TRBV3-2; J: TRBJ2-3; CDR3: CASSQGPLAGITDTQYF
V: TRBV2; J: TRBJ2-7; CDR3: CASSDRTGAPYEQYF
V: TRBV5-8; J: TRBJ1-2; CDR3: CASSSVPTNYGYTF
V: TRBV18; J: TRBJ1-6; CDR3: CASSGGGSPLHF
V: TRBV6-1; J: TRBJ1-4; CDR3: CASSASWAPTNEKLFF
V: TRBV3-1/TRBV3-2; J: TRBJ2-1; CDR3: CASSDRDRGFNEQFF
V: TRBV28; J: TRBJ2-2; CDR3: CASSRSTTTNTGELFF
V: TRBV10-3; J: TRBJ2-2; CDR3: CAIIPGQGSTGELFF
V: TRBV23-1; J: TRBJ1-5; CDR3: CASSQCGGQPQHF
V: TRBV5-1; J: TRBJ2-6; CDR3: CASKEGSGANVLTF
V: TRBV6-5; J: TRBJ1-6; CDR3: CASSYGYRGDSPLHF
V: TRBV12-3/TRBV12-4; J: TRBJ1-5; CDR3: CASSLQRQPQHF
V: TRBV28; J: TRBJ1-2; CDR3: CASSPGQPPGGYTF
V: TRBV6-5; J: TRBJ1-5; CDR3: CASSAGASNQPQHF